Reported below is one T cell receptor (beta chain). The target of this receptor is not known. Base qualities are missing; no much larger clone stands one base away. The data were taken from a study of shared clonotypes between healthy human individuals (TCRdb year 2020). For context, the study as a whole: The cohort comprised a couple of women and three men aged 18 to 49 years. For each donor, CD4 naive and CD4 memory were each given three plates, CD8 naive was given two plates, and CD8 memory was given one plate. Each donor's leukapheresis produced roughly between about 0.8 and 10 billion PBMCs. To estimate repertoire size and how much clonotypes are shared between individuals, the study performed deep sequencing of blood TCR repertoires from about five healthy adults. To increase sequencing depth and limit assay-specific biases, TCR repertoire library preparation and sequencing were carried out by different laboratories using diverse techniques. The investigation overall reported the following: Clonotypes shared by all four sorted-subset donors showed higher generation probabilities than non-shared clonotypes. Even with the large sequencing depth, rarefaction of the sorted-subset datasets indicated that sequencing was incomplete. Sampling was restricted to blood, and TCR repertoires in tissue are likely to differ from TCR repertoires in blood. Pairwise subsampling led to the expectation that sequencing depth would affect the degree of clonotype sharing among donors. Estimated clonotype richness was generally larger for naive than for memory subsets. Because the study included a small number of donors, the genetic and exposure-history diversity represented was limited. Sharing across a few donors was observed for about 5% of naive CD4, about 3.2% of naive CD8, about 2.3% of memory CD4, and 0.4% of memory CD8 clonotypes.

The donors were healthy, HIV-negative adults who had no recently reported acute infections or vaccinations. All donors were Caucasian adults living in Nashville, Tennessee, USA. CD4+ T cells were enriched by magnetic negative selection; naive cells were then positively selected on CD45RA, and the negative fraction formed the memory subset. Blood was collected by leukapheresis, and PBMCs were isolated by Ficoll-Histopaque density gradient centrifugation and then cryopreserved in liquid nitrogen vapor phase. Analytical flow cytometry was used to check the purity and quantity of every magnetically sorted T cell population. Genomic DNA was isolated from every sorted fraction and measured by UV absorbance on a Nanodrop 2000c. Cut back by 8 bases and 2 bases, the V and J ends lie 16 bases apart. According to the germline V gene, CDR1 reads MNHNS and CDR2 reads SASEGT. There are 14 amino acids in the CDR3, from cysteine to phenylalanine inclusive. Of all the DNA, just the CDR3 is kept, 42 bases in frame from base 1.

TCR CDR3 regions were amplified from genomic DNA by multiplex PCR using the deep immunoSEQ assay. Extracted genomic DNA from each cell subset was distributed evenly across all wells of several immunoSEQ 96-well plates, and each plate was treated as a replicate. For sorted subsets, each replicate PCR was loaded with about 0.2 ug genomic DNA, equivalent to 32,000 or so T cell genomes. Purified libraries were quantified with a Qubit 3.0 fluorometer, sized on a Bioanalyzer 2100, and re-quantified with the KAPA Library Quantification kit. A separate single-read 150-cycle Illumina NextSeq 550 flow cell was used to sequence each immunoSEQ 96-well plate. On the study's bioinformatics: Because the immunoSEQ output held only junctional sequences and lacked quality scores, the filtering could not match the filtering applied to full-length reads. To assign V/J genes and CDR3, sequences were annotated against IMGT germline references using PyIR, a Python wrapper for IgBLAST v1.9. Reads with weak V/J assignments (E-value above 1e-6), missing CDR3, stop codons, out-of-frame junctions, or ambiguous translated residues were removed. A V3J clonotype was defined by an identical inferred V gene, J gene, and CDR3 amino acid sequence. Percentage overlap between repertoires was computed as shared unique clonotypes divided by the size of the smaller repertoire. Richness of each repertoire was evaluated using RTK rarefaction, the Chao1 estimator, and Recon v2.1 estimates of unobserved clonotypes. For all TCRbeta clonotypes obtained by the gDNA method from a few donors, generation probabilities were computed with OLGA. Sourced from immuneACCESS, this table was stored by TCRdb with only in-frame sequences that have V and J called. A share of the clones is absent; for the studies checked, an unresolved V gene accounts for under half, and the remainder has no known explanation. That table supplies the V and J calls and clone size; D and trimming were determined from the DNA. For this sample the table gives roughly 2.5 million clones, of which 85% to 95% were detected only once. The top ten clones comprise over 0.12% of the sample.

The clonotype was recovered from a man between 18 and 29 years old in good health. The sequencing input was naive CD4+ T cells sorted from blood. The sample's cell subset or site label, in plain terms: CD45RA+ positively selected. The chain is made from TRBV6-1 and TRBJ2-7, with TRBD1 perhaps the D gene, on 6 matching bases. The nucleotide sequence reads TGTGCCAGCCGGGTCGGACAGACGACCTACGAGCAGTACTTC. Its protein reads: CASRVGQTTYEQYF.